This T cell receptor beta chain originates from a study of blood T cell repertoires in COVID-19. The V segment lost 8 bases and the J segment 10 bases; nucleotides outside the gene matches: 19. This CDR3 has 18 amino acids. Germline CDR1 and CDR2: LNHDA and SQIVND (reference sequence). This clone was counted at least ten times. Some clones are missing from TCRdb's copy, which holds only in-frame ones; the method was immunoSEQ multiplex PCR. The data contain 200,000 to 250,000 clones, 70% to 90% of them singletons. This receptor was taken from a woman aged 50 to 60 with COVID-19, enrolled during active disease. The material sequenced was peripheral blood. The gene calls are TRBV19 and TRBJ1-6; TRBD1 agrees at 11 bases. This CDR3 is CASGLGTGGTKVNSPLHF. The CDR3 DNA reads as TGTGCCAGTGGGCTCGGGACAGGGGGAACAAAAGTCAACTCACCCCTCCACTTT.